This T cell receptor beta chain was documented in a study of blood T cell repertoires in COVID-19. This CDR3 spans 14 amino acids. The germline V gene has CDR1 SGHRS and CDR2 YFSETQ. V was cut by 2 bases and J by 0 bases, with 8 bases left in between. Original processing methods: Estimated nucleated cell counts came from reference gene primer amplification. Generated by immunoSEQ multiplex PCR, the TCRdb table keeps only in-frame clones and is missing some. That table supplies the V and J calls and clone size; D and trimming were determined from the DNA. Here the sample spans approximately 55,000 clones, over 75% being singletons.

The sequencing sample was made of peripheral blood. The chain is built from TRBV5-1 and TRBJ2-5; D is unclear. This TCR was sampled from a man aged 45-65 years with active COVID-19. For the CDR3, the DNA is TGCGCCAGCAGCTTAACAGAGTACCAAGAGACCCAGTACTTC. It codes for CASSLTEYQETQYF. Full variable domain (outside the CDR3, taken from reference TRBV5-1 and TRBJ2-5): KAGVTQTPRYLIKTRGQQVTLSCSPISGHRSVSWYQQTPGQGLQFLFEYFSETQRNKGNFPGRFSGRQFSNSRSEMNVSTLELGDSALYLCASSLTEYQETQYFGPGTRLLVL.